This T cell receptor (beta chain) was identified in a study of blood T cell repertoires in COVID-19. Clones were sequenced by immunoSEQ multiplex PCR, and TCRdb holds only the in-frame ones, with some missing. The sample holds about 320,000 clones; roughly nine tenths are singletons and the top ten take around 3.9%. The CDR3 is 15 residues long. Looked up from germline, CDR1 is KGHSH and CDR2 is LQKENI. Trimming left V 4 bases short and J 1 base short, with 11 bases between. The TCR was taken from a woman in her 30s who had been exposed to COVID-19. Sample: PBMCs or T cells enriched from blood (not recorded which). The chain links TRBV18 to TRBJ2-1, with D unresolved. The CDR3 DNA sequence: TGTGCCAGCTCACACGGGTCGCTTTCCTACAATGAGCAGTTCTTC. It is translated as CASSHGSLSYNEQFF.